A selection of T cell receptor beta chains follows, all from one sample in a study of CD8 T cells in Susac syndrome. Using its own MiXCR run on the immunoSEQ multiplex PCR reads, TCRdb lists one record per CDR3 protein. The sample contains under 150,000 distinct CDR3 sequences, roughly 94% of which appear only once. Sequenced input: CD4+ T cells from PBMCs. The receptors were gathered from a human donor with multiple sclerosis. Each CDR3 is given with its conserved first and last residue. The D gene is left open where the match is weak. Clone size appears in some rows only: once, few, many, or a class for an expanded clone.

v_call	d_call	clone_size	j_call	cdr3_nt	cdr3_aa
TRBV25-1	.	.	TRBJ2-7	TGTGCCAGCAGCCAACAGGGCGGCGAGCAGTACTTC	CASSQQGGEQYF
TRBV5-1	.	.	TRBJ2-1	TGCGCCAGCAGCTTGGGCTCGGGCCAGCGGGTTTACAATGAGCAGTTCTTC	CASSLGSGQRVYNEQFF
TRBV7-2	TRBD2	.	TRBJ2-1	TGTGCCAGCAGCTTAGCCCCACTAGCGGGGGGGCCAAATGAGCAGTTCTTC	CASSLAPLAGGPNEQFF
TRBV29-1	TRBD2	.	TRBJ2-7	TGCAGCGTTGGGGCGGGGGGACCTTACGAGCAGTACTTC	CSVGAGGPYEQYF
TRBV27	.	.	TRBJ1-1	TGTGCCAGCAGTTTTTTCGGCCCGTACGGGAATGAAGCTTTCTTT	CASSFFGPYGNEAFF
TRBV14	.	.	TRBJ2-3	TGTGCCAGCAGCCAAGGACTCACTTGGGGGGCTACAGATACGCAGTATTTT	CASSQGLTWGATDTQYF
TRBV5-1	.	.	TRBJ2-4	TGCGCCAGCAGGAAAGAAAACATTCAGTACTTC	CASRKENIQYF
TRBV5-1	.	.	TRBJ2-7	TGCGCCAGCAGCACCGGACAGACCTACGAGCAGTACTTC	CASSTGQTYEQYF
TRBV18	.	.	TRBJ2-2	TGTGCCAGCTCACCTAGCGGTACCAACACCGGGGAGCTGTTTTTT	CASSPSGTNTGELFF
TRBV7-3	.	.	TRBJ1-6	TGTGCCAGCAGCTTAACAGGACCCCAATCACCCCTCCACTTT	CASSLTGPQSPLHF
TRBV24-1	TRBD1	.	TRBJ1-1	TGTGCCACCAGTGATTCAAGACAGGGGAACACTGAAGCTTTCTTT	CATSDSRQGNTEAFF
TRBV20-1	.	once	TRBJ2-7	TGCAGTGCCGGGGGCGTATCCTACGAGCAGTACTTC	CSAGGVSYEQYF
TRBV6-2/TRBV6-3	TRBD2	.	TRBJ2-7	TGTGCCAGCAGTCGCCGTGTAGCGGGAGAGCATTACGAGCAGTACTTC	CASSRRVAGEHYEQYF
TRBV6-5	TRBD1	.	TRBJ2-6	TGTGCCAGCAGTTACTCAGCCGGGACAGGGGGATCCAACGTCCTGACTTTC	CASSYSAGTGGSNVLTF
TRBV9	TRBD1	.	TRBJ1-4	TGTGCCAGCAGCAAGATGGACAGGGCACTTGAAAAACTGTTTTTT	CASSKMDRALEKLFF
TRBV24-1	.	once	TRBJ2-1	TGTGCCACCAGTGGGGCCTCCTACAATGAGCAGTTCTTC	CATSGASYNEQFF
TRBV19	TRBD1	.	TRBJ1-2	TGTGCCAGTACCCCGACAGGGCCTCAGTATGGCTACACCTTC	CASTPTGPQYGYTF
TRBV29-1	.	.	TRBJ2-4	TGCAGCGTTGTAGGGTTAGGACTAGAGGGGCTCAGGGGCAAAAACATTCAGTACTTC	CSVVGLGLEGLRGKNIQYF
TRBV10-3	.	.	TRBJ2-2	TGTGCCATCAGTGGCACAACCTCCGGGGAGCTGTTTTTT	CAISGTTSGELFF
TRBV6-6	.	.	TRBJ1-1	TGTGCCAGCAGTTACGGGGGGACTGAAGCTTTCTTT	CASSYGGTEAFF
TRBV25-1	TRBD1	once	TRBJ1-4	TGTGCCAGCAGTGCGGGACAGGCGGCCTCAGGCGAAAAACTGTTTTTT	CASSAGQAASGEKLFF
TRBV7-8	.	.	TRBJ2-3	TGTGCCAGCAGCCCATGGGAGCGTAGCACAGATACGCAGTATTTT	CASSPWERSTDTQYF
TRBV25-1	.	.	TRBJ2-1	TGTGCCAGCAGTGAAGCGGGGGCCACCTACAATGAGCAGTTCTTC	CASSEAGATYNEQFF
TRBV20-1	.	.	TRBJ1-5	TGCAGTGCCCAGAGTGGGGGAGGCAATCAGCCCCAGCATTTT	CSAQSGGGNQPQHF
TRBV5-1	.	once	TRBJ2-2	TGCGCCAGCAGCTTGTTCTCGTCCCTCCGGGAGACCGGGGAGCTGTTTTTT	CASSLFSSLRETGELFF
TRBV7-9	.	.	TRBJ2-3	TGTGCCAGCAGCTTAGCGCCGGGAGTCCTAAGCACAGATACGCAGTATTTT	CASSLAPGVLSTDTQYF
TRBV9	.	once	TRBJ1-1	TGTGCCAGCAGCTCAGGACTCCAGATATTGAACACTGAAGCTTTCTTT	CASSSGLQILNTEAFF
TRBV29-1	.	.	TRBJ2-1	TGCAGCGATTCCGAAAGCTCCTACAATGAGCAGTTCTTC	CSDSESSYNEQFF
TRBV19	TRBD1	.	TRBJ1-1	TGTGCCAGTAGTATAACAGACAGGGGGAACACTGAAGCTTTCTTT	CASSITDRGNTEAFF
TRBV7-2	.	.	TRBJ1-2	TGTGCCAGCAGCCTCCCCGGACAGACCTATGGCTACACCTTC	CASSLPGQTYGYTF
TRBV28	.	.	TRBJ1-2	TGTGCCAGCGTATCCGGTGGGAACTATGGCTACACCTTC	CASVSGGNYGYTF
TRBV5-4	.	.	TRBJ2-2	TGTGCCAGCAGCTTAACAGCGAACACCGGGGAGCTGTTTTTT	CASSLTANTGELFF
TRBV19	TRBD1	.	TRBJ1-4	TGTGCCAGTAGTAGGGACAGTCCTAATGAAAAACTGTTTTTT	CASSRDSPNEKLFF
TRBV20-1	.	.	TRBJ1-5	TGCAGTGCTCCAATGGGAGGTAATCAGCCCCAGCATTTT	CSAPMGGNQPQHF
TRBV7-3	.	.	TRBJ2-3	TGTGCCAGCAGCTTAAAAGGGGACTCTGCGCAGTATTTT	CASSLKGDSAQYF
TRBV5-5	.	.	TRBJ2-7	TGTGCCAGCAGCTTGGAAATTACCTCCTACGAGCAGTACTTC	CASSLEITSYEQYF
TRBV13	TRBD1	.	TRBJ2-4	TGTGCCAGCAGCATAAGACAGGGGTTCTTAAACATTCAGTACTTC	CASSIRQGFLNIQYF
TRBV18	.	.	TRBJ1-1	TGTGCCAGCTCACCAAATCAGGGGAACACTGAAGCTTTCTTT	CASSPNQGNTEAFF
TRBV14	.	.	TRBJ2-5	TGTGCCAGCAGCCTCGGACCATCGACCCAAGAGACCCAGTACTTC	CASSLGPSTQETQYF
TRBV2	TRBD1	.	TRBJ1-1	TGTGCCAGCAGTGAATTTGGACAGGGAATGGCTGAAGCTTTCTTT	CASSEFGQGMAEAFF